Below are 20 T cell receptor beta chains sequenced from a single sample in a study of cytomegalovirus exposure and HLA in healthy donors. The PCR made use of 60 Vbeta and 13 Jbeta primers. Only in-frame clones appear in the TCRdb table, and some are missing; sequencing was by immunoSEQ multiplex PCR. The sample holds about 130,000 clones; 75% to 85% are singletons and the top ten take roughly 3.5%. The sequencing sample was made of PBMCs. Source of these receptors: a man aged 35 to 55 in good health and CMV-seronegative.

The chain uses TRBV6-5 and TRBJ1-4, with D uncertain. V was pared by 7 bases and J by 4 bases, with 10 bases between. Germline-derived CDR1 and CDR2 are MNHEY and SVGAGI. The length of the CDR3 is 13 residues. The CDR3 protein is CASKEQYNEKLFF. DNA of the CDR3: TGTGCCAGCAAGGAACAGTATAATGAAAAACTGTTTTTT.

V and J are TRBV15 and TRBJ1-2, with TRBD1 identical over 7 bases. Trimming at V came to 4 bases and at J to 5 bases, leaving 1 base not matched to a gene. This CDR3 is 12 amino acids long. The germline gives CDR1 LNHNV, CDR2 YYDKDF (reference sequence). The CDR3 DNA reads TGTGCCACCAGCAACAGGGGTTATGGCTACACCTTC. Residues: CATSNRGYGYTF. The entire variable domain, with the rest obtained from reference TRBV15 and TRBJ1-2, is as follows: DAMVIQNPRYQVTQFGKPVTLSCSQTLNHNVMYWYQQKSSQAPKLLFHYYDKDFNNEADTPDNFQSRRPNTSFCFLDIRSPGLGDTAMYLCATSNRGYGYTFGSGTRLTVV.

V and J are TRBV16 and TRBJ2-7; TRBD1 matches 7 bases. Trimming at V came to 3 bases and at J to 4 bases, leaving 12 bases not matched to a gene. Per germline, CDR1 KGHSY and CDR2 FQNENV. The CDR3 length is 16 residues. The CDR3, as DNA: TGTGCCAGCAGCCACCCCTCGACAGGGTCTCGGTACGAGCAGTACTTC. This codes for CASSHPSTGSRYEQYF.

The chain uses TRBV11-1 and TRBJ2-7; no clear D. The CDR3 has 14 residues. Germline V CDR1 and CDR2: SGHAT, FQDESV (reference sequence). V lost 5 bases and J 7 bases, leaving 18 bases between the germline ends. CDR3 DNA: TGTGCCAGCAGCCCCGACATGTCTTACGAGGAGCAGTACTTC. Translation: CASSPDMSYEEQYF.

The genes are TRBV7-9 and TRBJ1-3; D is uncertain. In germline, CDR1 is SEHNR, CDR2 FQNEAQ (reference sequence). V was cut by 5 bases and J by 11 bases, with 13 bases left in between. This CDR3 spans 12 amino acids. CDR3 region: CASSGLKDSIYF. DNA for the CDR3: TGTGCCAGCAGCGGTCTCAAGGACTCCATATATTTT.

The CDR3 sequence: CASTLRGRDTQYF. CDR3 nucleotides: TGTGCCAGCACCCTTAGGGGCCGGGATACGCAGTATTTT. This chain connects TRBV7-2 to TRBJ2-3, with TRBD1 as a possible D gene (5 bases). The germline CDR1 and CDR2 sequences are SGHTA and FQGNSA. The CDR3 totals 13 residues. V was pared by 7 bases and J by 6 bases, with 14 bases between.

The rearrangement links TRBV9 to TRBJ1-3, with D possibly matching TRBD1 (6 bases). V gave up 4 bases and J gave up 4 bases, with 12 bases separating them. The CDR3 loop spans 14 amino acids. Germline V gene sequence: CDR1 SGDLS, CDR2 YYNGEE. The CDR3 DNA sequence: TGTGCCAGCAGCTCACCCGGGACAGGAAACACCATATATTTT. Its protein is CASSSPGTGNTIYF.

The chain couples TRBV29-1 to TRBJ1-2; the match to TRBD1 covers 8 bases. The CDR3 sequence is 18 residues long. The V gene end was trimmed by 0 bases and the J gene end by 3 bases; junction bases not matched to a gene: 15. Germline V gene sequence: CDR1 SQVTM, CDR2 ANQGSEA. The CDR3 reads CSVEERTGLILGYYGYTF. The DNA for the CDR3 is TGCAGCGTTGAAGAGCGGACAGGGCTTATTCTCGGGTACTATGGCTACACCTTC.

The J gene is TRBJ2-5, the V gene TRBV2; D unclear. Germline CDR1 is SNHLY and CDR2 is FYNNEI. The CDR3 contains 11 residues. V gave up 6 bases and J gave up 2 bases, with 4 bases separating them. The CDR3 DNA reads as TGTGCCAGCAGGCTACAAGAGACCCAGTACTTC. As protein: CASRLQETQYF.

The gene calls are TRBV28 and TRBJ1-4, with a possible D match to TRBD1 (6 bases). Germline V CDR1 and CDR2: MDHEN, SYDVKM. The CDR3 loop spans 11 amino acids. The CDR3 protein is CVSGGREKLFF. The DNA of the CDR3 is TGTGTCTCCGGGGGGCGTGAAAAACTGTTTTTT. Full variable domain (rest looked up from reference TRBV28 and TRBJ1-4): DVKVTQSSRYLVKRTGEKVFLECVQDMDHENMFWYRQDPGLGLRLIYFSYDVKMKEKGDIPEGYSVSREKKERFSLILESASTNQTSMYLCVSGGREKLFFGSGTQLSVL.

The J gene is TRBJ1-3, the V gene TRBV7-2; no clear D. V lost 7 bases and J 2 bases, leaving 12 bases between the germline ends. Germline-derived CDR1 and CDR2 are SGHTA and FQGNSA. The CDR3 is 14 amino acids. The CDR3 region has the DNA TGTGCCAGCACCTTGGCCTTCCCTGGAAACACCATATATTTT. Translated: CASTLAFPGNTIYF.

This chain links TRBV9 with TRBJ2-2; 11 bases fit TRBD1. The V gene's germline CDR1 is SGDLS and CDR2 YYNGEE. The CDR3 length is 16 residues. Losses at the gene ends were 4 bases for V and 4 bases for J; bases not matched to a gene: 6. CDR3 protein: CASSPRGTGGTGELFF. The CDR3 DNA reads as TGTGCCAGCAGCCCTAGGGGGACAGGGGGCACCGGGGAGCTGTTTTTT.

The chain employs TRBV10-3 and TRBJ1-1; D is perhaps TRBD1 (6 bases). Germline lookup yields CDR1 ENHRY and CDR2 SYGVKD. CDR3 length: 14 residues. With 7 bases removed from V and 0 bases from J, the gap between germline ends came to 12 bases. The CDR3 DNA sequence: TGTGCCATCACTAAACAGGGAGTGAACACTGAAGCTTTCTTT. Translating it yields CAITKQGVNTEAFF.

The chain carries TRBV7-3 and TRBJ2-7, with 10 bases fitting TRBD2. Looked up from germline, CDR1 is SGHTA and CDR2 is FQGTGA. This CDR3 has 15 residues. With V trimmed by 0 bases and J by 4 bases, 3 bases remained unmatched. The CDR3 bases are TGTGCCAGCAGCTTAACGGCTAGCGGGGGTTACGAGCAGTACTTC. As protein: CASSLTASGGYEQYF.

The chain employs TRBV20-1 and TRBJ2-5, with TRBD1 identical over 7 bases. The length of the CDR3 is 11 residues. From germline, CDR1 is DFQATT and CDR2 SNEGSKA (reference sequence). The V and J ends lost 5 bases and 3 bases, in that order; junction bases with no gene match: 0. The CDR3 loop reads CSAGQEETQYF. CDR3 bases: TGCAGTGCTGGACAGGAAGAGACCCAGTACTTC.

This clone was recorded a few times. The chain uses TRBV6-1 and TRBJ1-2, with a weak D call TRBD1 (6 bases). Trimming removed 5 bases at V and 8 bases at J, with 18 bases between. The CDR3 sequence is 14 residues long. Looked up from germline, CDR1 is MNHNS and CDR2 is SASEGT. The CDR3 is CASSPGRGSLGYTF. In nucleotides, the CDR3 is TGTGCCAGCAGTCCCGGGAGGGGGTCTCTAGGCTACACCTTC.

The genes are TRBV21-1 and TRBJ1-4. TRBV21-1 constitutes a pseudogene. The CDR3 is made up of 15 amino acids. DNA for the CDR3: TGTGCCAGCACCCCAGGGGTAAGGGAGGGAGAAAAACTGTTTTTT. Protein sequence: CASTPGVREGEKLFF.

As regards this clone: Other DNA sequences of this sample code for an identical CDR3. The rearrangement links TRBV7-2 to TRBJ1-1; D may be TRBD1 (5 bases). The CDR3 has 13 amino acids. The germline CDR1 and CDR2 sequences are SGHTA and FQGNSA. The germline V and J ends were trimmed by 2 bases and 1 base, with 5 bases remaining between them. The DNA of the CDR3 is TGTGCCAGCAGCTTAACAGGGAACACTGAAGCTTTCTTT. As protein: CASSLTGNTEAFF.

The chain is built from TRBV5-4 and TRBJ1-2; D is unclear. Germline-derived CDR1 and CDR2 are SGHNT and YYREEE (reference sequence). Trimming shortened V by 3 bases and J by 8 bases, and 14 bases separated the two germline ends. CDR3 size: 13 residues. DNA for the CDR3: TGTGCCAGCAGCTCGGAACATGCGCGGGGCTACACCTTC. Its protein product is CASSSEHARGYTF.

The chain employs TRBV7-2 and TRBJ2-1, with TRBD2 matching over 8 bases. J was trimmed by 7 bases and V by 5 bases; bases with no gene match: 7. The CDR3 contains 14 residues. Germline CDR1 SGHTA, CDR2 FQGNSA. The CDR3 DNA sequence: TGTGCCAGCAGCCTACTAGCGGCAGGGAATGAGCAGTTCTTC. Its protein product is CASSLLAAGNEQFF.